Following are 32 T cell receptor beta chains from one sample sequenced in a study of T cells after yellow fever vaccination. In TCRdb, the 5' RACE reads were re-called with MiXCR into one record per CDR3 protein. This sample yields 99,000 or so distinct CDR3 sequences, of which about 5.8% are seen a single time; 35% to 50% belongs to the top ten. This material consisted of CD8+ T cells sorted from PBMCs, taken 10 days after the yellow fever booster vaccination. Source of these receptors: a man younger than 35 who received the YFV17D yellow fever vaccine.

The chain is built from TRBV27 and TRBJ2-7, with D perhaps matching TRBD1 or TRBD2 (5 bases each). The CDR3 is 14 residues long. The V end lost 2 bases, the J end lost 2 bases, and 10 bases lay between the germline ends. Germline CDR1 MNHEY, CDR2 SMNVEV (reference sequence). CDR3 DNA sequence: TGTGCCAGCAGTTTAGTTGAGGGGACCTACGAGCAGTACTTC. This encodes CASSLVEGTYEQYF.

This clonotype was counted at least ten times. The CDR3: CASSFTMEADTQYF. The CDR3 nucleotides are TGTGCCAGCAGCTTCACCATGGAAGCCGATACGCAGTATTTT. The V and J genes are TRBV11-1 and TRBJ2-3; D is ambiguous. Trimming removed 3 bases at V and 6 bases at J, with 13 bases between. CDR3 length equals 14 residues. CDR1 and CDR2 (germline): SGHAT, FQDESV (reference sequence).

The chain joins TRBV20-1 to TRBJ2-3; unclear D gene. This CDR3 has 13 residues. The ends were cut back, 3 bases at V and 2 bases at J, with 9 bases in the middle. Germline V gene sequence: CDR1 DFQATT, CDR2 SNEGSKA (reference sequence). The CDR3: CSARQGYTDTQYF. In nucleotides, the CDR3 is TGCAGTGCTAGGCAAGGATACACAGATACGCAGTATTTT.

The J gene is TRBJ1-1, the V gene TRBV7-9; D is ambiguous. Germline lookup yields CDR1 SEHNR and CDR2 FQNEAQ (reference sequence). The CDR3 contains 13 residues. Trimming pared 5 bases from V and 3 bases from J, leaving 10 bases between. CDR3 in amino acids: CASSPGDDTEAFF. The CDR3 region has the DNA TGTGCCAGCAGCCCCGGGGATGACACTGAAGCTTTCTTT.

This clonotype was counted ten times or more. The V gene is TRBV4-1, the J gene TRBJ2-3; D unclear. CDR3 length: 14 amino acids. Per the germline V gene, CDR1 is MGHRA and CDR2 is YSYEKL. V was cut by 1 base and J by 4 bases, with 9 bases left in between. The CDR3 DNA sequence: TGCGCCAGCAGCCAAGCCCAATCGGCAGATACGCAGTATTTT. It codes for CASSQAQSADTQYF.

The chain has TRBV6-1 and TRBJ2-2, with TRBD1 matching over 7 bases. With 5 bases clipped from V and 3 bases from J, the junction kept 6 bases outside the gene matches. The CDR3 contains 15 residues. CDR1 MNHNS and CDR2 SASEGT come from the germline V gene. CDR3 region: CASSQGQLYTGELFF. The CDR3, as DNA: TGTGCCAGCAGTCAGGGACAGCTCTACACCGGGGAGCTGTTTTTT.

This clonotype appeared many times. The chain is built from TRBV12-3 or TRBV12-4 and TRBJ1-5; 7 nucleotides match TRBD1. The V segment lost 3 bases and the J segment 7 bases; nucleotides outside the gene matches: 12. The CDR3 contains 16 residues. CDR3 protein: CASSFERQGEGQPQHF. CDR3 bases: TGTGCCAGCAGTTTTGAAAGACAGGGTGAGGGCCAGCCCCAGCATTTT.

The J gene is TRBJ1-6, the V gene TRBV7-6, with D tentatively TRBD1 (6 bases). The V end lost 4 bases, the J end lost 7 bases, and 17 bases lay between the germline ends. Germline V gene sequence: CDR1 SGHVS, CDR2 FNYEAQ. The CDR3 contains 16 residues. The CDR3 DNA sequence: TGTGCCAGCAGCTCCAACTCGGACAGCGTAAATTCACCCCTCCACTTT. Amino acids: CASSSNSDSVNSPLHF.

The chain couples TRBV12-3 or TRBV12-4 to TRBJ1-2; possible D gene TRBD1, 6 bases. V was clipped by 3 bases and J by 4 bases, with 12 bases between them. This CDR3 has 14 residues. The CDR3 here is CASSFAGVGYGYTF. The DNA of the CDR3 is TGTGCCAGCAGTTTCGCAGGGGTCGGCTATGGCTACACCTTC.

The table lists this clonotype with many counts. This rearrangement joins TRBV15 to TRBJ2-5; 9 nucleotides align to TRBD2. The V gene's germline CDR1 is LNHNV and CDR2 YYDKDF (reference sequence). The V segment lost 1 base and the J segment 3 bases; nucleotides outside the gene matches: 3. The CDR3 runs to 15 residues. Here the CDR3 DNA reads TGTGCCACCAGCAGAGCAAGGACTAGCGAAGAGACCCAGTACTTC. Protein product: CATSRARTSEETQYF.

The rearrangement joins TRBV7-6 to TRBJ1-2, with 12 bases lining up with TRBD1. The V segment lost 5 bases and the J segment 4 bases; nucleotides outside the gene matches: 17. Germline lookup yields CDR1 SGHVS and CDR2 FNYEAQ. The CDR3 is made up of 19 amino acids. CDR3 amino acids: CASSAHVGTGGAQVYGYTF. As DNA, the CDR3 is TGTGCCAGCAGCGCCCACGTCGGGACAGGGGGCGCTCAGGTCTATGGCTACACCTTC.

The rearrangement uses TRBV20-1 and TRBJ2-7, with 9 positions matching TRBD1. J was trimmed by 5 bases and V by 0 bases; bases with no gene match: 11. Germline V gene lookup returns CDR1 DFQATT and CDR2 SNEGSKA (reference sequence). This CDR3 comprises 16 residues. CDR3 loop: CSARDSAGTGYDEQYF. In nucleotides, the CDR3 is TGCAGTGCTAGAGATTCGGCCGGGACAGGGTACGACGAGCAGTACTTC.

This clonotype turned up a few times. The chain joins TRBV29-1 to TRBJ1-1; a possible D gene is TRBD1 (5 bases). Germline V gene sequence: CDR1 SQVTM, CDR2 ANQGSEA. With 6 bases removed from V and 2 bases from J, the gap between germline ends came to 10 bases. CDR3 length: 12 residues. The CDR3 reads CSVTEINTEAFF. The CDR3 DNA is TGCAGCGTGACAGAAATCAACACTGAAGCTTTCTTT.

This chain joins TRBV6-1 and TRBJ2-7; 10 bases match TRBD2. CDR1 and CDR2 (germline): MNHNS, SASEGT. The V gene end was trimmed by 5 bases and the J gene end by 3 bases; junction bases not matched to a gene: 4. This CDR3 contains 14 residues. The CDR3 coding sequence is TGTGCCAGCAGTCTAGCGGGGGCCCTCTACGAGCAGTACTTC. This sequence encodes CASSLAGALYEQYF.

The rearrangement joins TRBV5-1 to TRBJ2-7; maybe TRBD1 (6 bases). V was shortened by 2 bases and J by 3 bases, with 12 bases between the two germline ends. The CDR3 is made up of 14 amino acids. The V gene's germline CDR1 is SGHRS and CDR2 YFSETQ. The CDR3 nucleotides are TGCGCCAGCAGCTTCAGGGGTTTAGGCTACGAGCAGTACTTC. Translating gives CASSFRGLGYEQYF. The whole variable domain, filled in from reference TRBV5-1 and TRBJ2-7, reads KAGVTQTPRYLIKTRGQQVTLSCSPISGHRSVSWYQQTPGQGLQFLFEYFSETQRNKGNFPGRFSGRQFSNSRSEMNVSTLELGDSALYLCASSFRGLGYEQYFGPGTRLTVT.

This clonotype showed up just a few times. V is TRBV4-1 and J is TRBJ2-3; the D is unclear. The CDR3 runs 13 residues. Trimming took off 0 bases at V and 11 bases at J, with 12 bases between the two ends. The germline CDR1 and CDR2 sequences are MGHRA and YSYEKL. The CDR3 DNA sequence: TGCGCCAGCAGCCAAGATGCCTCCGGCGAGCAGTATTTT. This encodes CASSQDASGEQYF.

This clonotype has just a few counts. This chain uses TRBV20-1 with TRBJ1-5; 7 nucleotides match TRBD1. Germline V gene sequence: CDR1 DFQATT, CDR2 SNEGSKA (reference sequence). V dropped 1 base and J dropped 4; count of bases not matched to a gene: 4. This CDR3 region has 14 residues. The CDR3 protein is CSARVPTGNQPQHF. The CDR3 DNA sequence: TGCAGTGCTAGAGTCCCGACAGGGAATCAGCCCCAGCATTTT.

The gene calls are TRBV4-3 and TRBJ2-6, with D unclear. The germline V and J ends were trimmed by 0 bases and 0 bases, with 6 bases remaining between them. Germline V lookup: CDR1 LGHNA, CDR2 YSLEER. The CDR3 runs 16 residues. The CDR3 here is CASSQDISSGANVLTF. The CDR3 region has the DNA TGCGCCAGCAGCCAAGATATAAGCTCTGGGGCCAACGTCCTGACTTTC.

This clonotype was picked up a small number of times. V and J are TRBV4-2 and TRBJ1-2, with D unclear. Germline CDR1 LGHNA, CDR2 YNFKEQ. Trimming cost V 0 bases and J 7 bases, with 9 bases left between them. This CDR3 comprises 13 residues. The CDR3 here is CASSQEWVAGYTF. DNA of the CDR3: TGTGCCAGCAGCCAAGAATGGGTGGCTGGCTACACCTTC.

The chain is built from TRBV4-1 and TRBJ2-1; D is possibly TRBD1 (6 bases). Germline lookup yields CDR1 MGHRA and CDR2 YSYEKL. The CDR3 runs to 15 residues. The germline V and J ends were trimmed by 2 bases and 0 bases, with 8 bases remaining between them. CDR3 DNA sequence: TGCGCCAGCAGCCAAACAGGGATCTCCTACAATGAGCAGTTCTTC. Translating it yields CASSQTGISYNEQFF.

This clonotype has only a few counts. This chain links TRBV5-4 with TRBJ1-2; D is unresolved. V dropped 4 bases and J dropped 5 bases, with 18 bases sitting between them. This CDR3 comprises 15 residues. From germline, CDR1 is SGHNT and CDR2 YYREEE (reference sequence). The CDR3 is CASSPTLGSYYGYTF. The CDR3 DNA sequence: TGTGCCAGCAGCCCAACTCTCGGATCTTATTATGGCTACACCTTC.

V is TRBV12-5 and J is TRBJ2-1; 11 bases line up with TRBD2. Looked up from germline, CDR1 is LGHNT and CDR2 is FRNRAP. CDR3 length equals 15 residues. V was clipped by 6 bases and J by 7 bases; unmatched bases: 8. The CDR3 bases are TGTGCTAGTGGGATAGCGGGGGGGCCTGGGAATGAGCAGTTCTTC. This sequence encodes CASGIAGGPGNEQFF.

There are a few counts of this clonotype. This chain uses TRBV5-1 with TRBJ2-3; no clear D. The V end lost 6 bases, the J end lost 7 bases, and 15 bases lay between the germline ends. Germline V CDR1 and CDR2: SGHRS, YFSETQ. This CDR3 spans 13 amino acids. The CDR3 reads CASNHLGRNTQYF. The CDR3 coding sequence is TGCGCCAGCAACCATCTCGGGCGAAATACGCAGTATTTT.

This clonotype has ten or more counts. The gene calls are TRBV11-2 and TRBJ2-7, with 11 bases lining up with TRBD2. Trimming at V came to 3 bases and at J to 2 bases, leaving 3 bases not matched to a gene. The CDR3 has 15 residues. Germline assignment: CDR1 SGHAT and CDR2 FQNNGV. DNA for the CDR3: TGTGCCAGCAGCTTTGGTAGCGGGGGGGCCTACGAGCAGTACGTC. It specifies CASSFGSGGAYEQYV.

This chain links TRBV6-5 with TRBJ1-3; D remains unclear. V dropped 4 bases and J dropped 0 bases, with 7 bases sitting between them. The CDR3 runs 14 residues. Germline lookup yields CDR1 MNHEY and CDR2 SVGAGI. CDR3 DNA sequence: TGTGCCAGCAGTTTCTCCAACTCTGGAAACACCATATATTTT. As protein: CASSFSNSGNTIYF.

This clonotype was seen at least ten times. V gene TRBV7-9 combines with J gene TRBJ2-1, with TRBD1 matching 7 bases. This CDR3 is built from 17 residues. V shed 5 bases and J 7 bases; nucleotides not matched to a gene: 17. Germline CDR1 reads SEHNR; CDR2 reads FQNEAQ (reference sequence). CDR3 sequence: CASSDGDPGTEVNEQFF. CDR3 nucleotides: TGTGCCAGCAGCGACGGGGACCCCGGGACAGAAGTTAATGAGCAGTTCTTC.

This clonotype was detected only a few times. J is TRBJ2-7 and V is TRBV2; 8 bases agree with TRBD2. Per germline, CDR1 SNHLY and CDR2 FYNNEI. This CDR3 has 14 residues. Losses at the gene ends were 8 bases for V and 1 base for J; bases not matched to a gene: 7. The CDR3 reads CASPGGDGSYEQYF. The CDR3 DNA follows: TGTGCCAGCCCGGGGGGGGATGGGTCCTACGAGCAGTACTTC.

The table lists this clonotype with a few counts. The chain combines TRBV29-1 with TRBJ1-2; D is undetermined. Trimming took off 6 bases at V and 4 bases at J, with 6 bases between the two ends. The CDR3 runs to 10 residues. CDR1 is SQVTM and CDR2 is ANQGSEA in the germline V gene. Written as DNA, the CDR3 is TGCAGCGTAAGGGCCTATGGCTACACCTTC. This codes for CSVRAYGYTF.

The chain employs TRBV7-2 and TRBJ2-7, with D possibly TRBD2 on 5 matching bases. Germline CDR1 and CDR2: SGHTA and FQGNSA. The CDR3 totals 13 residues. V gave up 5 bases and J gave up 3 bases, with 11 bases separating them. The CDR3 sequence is CASSGWGDYEQYF. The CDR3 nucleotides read TGTGCCAGCAGCGGCTGGGGAGACTACGAGCAGTACTTC.

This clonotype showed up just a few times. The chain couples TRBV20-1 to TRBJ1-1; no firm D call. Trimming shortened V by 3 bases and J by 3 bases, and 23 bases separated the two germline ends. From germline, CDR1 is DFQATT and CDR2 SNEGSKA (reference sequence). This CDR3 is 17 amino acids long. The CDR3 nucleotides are TGCAGTGCTAGTGACCAAGAGAATGTACTGAGGGACACTGAAGCTTTCTTT. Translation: CSASDQENVLRDTEAFF.

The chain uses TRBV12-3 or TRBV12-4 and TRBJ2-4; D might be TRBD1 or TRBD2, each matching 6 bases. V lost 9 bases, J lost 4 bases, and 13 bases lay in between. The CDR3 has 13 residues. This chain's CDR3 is CASSRGVKNIQYF. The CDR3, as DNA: TGTGCCAGTTCTAGGGGGGTGAAAAACATTCAGTACTTC.

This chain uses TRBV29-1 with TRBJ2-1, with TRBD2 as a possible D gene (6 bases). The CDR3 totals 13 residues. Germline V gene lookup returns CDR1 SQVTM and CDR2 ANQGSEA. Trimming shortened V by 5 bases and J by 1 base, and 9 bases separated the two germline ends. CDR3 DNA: TGCAGCGTTACGGGGGATTCCTACAATGAGCAGTTCTTC. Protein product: CSVTGDSYNEQFF.